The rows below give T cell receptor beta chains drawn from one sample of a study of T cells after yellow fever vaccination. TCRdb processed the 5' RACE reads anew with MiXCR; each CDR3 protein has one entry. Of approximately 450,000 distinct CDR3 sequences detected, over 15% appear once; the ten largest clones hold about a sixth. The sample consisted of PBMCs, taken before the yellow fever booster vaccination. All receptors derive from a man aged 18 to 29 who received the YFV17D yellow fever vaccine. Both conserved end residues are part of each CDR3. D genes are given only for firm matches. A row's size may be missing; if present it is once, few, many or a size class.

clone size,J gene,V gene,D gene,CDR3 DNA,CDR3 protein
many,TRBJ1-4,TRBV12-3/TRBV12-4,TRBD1,TGTGCCAGCAGTTCGCAGGGGGCAACTAATGAAAAACTGTTTTTT,CASSSQGATNEKLFF
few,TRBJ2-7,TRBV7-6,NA,TGTGCCAGCAGCTTTTCCGAGGGGCCCGGATACGAGCAGTACTTC,CASSFSEGPGYEQYF
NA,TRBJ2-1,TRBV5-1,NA,TGCGCCAGCAGCCCGGAGGGCTACTCCAATGAGCAGTTCTTC,CASSPEGYSNEQFF
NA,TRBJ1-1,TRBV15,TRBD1,TGTGCCACCAGCAGAGTCCCCGGGACAGGGATATTCACTGAAGCTTTCTTT,CATSRVPGTGIFTEAFF
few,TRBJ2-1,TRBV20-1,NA,TGCAGTGCTAGGGGTAAGGGTGGTGAGCAGTTCTTC,CSARGKGGEQFF
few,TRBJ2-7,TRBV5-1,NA,TGCGCCAGCAGCTTGTCGCTATCCTACGAGCAGTACTTC,CASSLSLSYEQYF
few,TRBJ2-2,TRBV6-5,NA,TGTGCCAGCAGTACAGGGCCGAACACCGGGGAGCTGTTTTTT,CASSTGPNTGELFF
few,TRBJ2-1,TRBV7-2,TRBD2,TGTGCCAGCAGCGTACCTCGGGGGACTAGCTTCCATGAGCAGTTCTTC,CASSVPRGTSFHEQFF
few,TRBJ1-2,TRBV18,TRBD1,TGTGCCAGCTCACCATCTGAAGGGGGCGGAGATGGCTACACCTTC,CASSPSEGGGDGYTF
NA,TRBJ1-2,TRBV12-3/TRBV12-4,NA,TGTGCCAGCAGTTTGGCAGGCCACGTTGGCTACACCTTC,CASSLAGHVGYTF
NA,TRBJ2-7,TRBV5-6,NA,TGTGCCAGCAGCTTGGACAGTCCCCTCAGCGAGCAGTACTTC,CASSLDSPLSEQYF
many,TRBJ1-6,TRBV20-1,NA,TGCAGTGCTAGTTCCGGGAATTCACCCCTCCACTTT,CSASSGNSPLHF
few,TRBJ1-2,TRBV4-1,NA,TGCGCCAGCAGCCAAGTCGTGGGGAACTATGGCTACACCTTC,CASSQVVGNYGYTF
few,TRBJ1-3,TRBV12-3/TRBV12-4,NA,TGTGGGAGCTCTGGAAACACCATATATTTT,CGSSGNTIYF
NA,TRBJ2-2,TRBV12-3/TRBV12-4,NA,TGTGCCAGCAGTTTAGTCCCTAGCCCCCCCGGGGAGCTGTTTTTT,CASSLVPSPPGELFF
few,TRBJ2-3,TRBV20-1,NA,TGCAGTGCTAGGACAGCTAGCACAGATACGCAGTATTTT,CSARTASTDTQYF
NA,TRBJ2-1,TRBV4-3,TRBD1,TGCGCCAGCAGCCAATATGGGACAGACTACAATGAGCAGTTCTTC,CASSQYGTDYNEQFF
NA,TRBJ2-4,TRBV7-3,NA,TGTGCCAGCAGTCGGACTGAGGACATTCAGTACTTC,CASSRTEDIQYF
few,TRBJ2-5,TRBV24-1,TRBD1,TGTGCCACCAGTGATCGAACAGGGGGACGAGAGACCCAGTACTTC,CATSDRTGGRETQYF
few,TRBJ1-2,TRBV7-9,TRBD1,TGTGCCAGCAGCCGACAGGGGTTTGATGGCTACACCTTC,CASSRQGFDGYTF
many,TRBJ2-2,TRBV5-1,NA,TGCGCCAGCAGCTTTGGGACCGGGGAGCTGTTTTTT,CASSFGTGELFF
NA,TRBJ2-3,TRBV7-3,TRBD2,TGTGCCAGCAAGGAGCGGGGGGGCTCAGATACGCAGTATTTT,CASKERGGSDTQYF
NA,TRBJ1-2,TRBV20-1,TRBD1,TGCAGTGCCACAGGGGGCCCTCTCTATGGCTACACCTTC,CSATGGPLYGYTF
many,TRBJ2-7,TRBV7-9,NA,TGTGCCAGCAGCCAGGGGGGCAGGATGGGCCACGAGCAGTACTTC,CASSQGGRMGHEQYF
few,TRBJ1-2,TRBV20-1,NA,TGCAGTGCTAGAGATCGTCGGGGTGCGGTCGGCGGCTACACCTTC,CSARDRRGAVGGYTF
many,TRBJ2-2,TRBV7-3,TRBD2,TGTGCCAGCAGCTCCCATTCTATTAGCGGGGACACCGGGGAGCTGTTTTTT,CASSSHSISGDTGELFF
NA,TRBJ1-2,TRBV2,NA,TGTGCCAGCAGGTCGGGATCTTATGGCTACACCTTC,CASRSGSYGYTF
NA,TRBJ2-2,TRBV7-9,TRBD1,TGTGCCAGCAGGAAGGGGGCCGGCGGGGAGCTGTTTTTT,CASRKGAGGELFF
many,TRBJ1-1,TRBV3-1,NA,TGTGCCAGCCGGTCAGGGGAGGGGATGACTGAAGCTTTCTTT,CASRSGEGMTEAFF